A single T cell receptor beta chain is shown here with its context. Antigen unknown. These data come from a study of cytomegalovirus exposure and HLA in healthy donors. The wider study: Out of 398 genotyped donors, about 80% belonged to the Caucasian-associated ancestry cluster. Study-level findings and limits: TCR beta V segments were, for the most part, productive about 87% or about 30% of the time in an earlier analysis. Sequencing likely caused a cluster of highly shared sequence variants.

V dropped 4 bases and J dropped 2; count of bases not matched to a gene: 5. The CDR3 loop spans 16 amino acids. Germline CDR1 and CDR2: SGDLS and YYNGEE. PCR involved 60 Vbeta and 13 Jbeta primers. Sequencing was performed with immunoSEQ multiplex PCR; in TCRdb, only in-frame clones are kept and a portion is missing. The data contain about 140,000 clones, about 72% of them singletons. V usage is TRBV9 and J usage is TRBJ2-6; 8 nucleotides align to TRBD1. The receptor was isolated from a man in his fifties or sixties in good health and CMV-seronegative. The specimen sequenced was PBMCs. The chain's CDR3 is CASSPRTGTGANVLTF. The DNA for the CDR3 is TGTGCCAGCAGCCCCCGGACAGGGACTGGGGCCAACGTCCTGACTTTC.